This T cell receptor beta chain was captured in a study of blood T cell repertoires in COVID-19 (dated by TCRdb to about 2020). Background on the whole study: Collaborator samples came from the United States, Italy and Spain and covered acute and convalescent phases of COVID-19. The prospective study material was composed of cDNA or gDNA derived from T cells, B-cell-depleted T cells, or PBMCs. The dataset comprised deeply sampled blood TCRbeta repertoires from subjects exposed to, actively infected with, or recovered from COVID-19. The repertoires were made available in a free public database intended to serve as a resource for research on the immune response to SARS-CoV-2. Samples came from the ongoing ImmuneRACE study (first 160 participants) plus 1,254 subjects from 6 global collaborators. Sample metadata almost always included a de-identified subject ID, COVID-19 status, age in years and sex. HLA class I and class II types, where available, came from metadata supplied by the sample provider rather than from assay-based typing.

What the research found in general, with its limitations: The amount of clinical and demographic metadata varied by source and participant and was provided uncurated.

Collaborating institutions collected whole blood in K2EDTA tubes following their own protocols. For TCRbeta analysis, collaborator samples were shipped as frozen whole blood, as isolated PBMCs, or as DNA extracted from either sample type. This clone was observed a few times. This clone's antigen is unknown. Base qualities are not at hand, and no much larger clone is one base apart. TCRbeta CDR3 regions were amplified from genomic DNA by means of the immunoSEQ Assay, a bias-controlled multiplex PCR. The authors' analysis ran thus. The number of nucleated cells in each sample was estimated by amplification of reference gene primers within the assay. To quantify the absolute abundance of each unique TCRbeta CDR3 rearrangement, sequence reads were collapsed and filtered. For each sample, productive Simpson clonality was calculated by taking the square root of Simpson's diversity index across productive rearrangements. TCRdb carries this immuneACCESS record with in-frame sequences only. Its versions omit some clonotypes, under half of them owing to an unresolved V gene in the studies checked, with the rest unexplained. V, J and clone size derive from that table, while D and trimming were established from the DNA sequence. This sample gives 160,000 or so clones in total; roughly four fifths of them show up just once. The ten largest clones add up to 1.5% of the sample.

This receptor was identified in a human donor in a cohort sampled during active COVID-19. The material sequenced was peripheral blood.

This receptor has the CDR3 CASSKDAGAFF. The base sequence is TGTGCCAGCAGCAAAGATGCGGGAGCTTTCTTT. In this chain, TRBV21-1 is recombined with TRBJ1-1. TRBV21-1 is flagged as a pseudogene. The CDR3 has 11 amino acids, counting the end cysteine and phenylalanine. Of all the DNA, just the CDR3 is kept, 33 bases in frame from base 1.